This TCR beta chain was captured in a study of OX40 agonist ivuxolimab in advanced cancers. The study's findings and limits: CD4+ and CD8+ T cells in blood underwent clonal expansion by week 6 at 0.1 to 3.0 mg/kg.

The CDR3 is 13 residues long. CDR1 is KGHSH, CDR2 LQKENI, per germline. Trimming left V 1 base short and J 8 bases short, with 6 bases between. The sampling schedule covered blood at baseline, cycle 4 day 1, and cycle 7 day 1. Here immunoSEQ multiplex PCR was the method, and the copy in TCRdb shows in-frame clones only, minus some. This repertoire shows about 76,000 clones, about 85% found once; its top ten account for roughly 3%. This clone appeared many times. The antigen remains undetermined. The specimen was CD4+ or CD8+ T cells sorted from blood, collected in a trial of the OX40 agonist ivuxolimab. The source is an adult with an advanced solid tumor such as melanoma, head and neck, liver or kidney cancer. V usage is TRBV18 and J usage is TRBJ1-6, with D unresolved. Written as DNA, the CDR3 is TGTGCCAGCTCACCACGTCTCGATTCACCCCTCCACTTT. Translated: CASSPRLDSPLHF.